This T cell receptor (beta chain) was sequenced for a study of blood T cell repertoires in COVID-19. In Seattle, patients joined the study during active infection and were tracked longitudinally. As processed by the authors: Cell counts per sample came from amplifying reference gene primers. Here immunoSEQ multiplex PCR was the method, and the copy in TCRdb shows in-frame clones only, minus some. V and J calls and clone size are those listed in that table; D and trimming were worked out from the DNA. Of about 350,000 clones listed, roughly 90% were seen once; the top ten hold approximately 4.1%. V was clipped by 0 bases and J by 6 bases, with 2 bases between them. CDR1 and CDR2 from the germline V gene are LGHNA and YNFKEQ. This CDR3 has 11 residues.

The sample taken for sequencing was peripheral blood. This chain joins TRBV4-2 and TRBJ1-2; D gene ambiguous. The sequence derives from a woman in her fifties or sixties with COVID-19, enrolled during active disease. The CDR3 loop is CASSQDDGYTF. CDR3 nucleotides: TGTGCCAGCAGCCAAGACGATGGCTACACCTTC.